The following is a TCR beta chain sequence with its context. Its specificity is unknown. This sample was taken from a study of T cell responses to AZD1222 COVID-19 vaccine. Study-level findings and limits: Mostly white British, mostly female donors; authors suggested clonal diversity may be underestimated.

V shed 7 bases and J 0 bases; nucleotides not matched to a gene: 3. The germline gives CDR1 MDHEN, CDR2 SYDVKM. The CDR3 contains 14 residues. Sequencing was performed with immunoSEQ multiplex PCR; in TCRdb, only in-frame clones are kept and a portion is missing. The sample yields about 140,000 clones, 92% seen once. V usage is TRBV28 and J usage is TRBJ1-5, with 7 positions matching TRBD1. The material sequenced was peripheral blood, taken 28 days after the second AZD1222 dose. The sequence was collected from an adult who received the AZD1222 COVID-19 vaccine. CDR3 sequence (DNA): TGTGCCAGCACCCGGGACAGTAGCAATCAGCCCCAGCATTTT. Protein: CASTRDSSNQPQHF.